The clone carrying this TCR beta chain was detected many times. The library targeted TCRbeta and was prepared with unique molecular identifiers. MiXCR was run by TCRdb on the PCR reads, yielding one entry per CDR3 protein. The table has some 200,000 distinct CDR3 sequences, about 14% seen once. The sample is drawn from a study of T-cell reconstitution after alpha-beta-depleted transplantation in children. V was shortened by 8 bases and J by 5 bases, with 18 bases between the two germline ends. From germline, CDR1 is MNHEY and CDR2 SVGAGI. CDR3 length: 14 residues. The receptor was derived from a human donor who donated a stem cell graft to a child with acute lymphoblastic leukemia. Sequences were derived from PBMCs from the stem cell graft donor, sampled from the stem cell graft. The chain uses TRBV6-5 and TRBJ1-1, with D possibly matching TRBD1 (6 bases). CDR3 sequence: CASWGGGAWTEAFF. CDR3 DNA: TGTGCCAGCTGGGGGGGGGGCGCTTGGACTGAAGCTTTCTTT.